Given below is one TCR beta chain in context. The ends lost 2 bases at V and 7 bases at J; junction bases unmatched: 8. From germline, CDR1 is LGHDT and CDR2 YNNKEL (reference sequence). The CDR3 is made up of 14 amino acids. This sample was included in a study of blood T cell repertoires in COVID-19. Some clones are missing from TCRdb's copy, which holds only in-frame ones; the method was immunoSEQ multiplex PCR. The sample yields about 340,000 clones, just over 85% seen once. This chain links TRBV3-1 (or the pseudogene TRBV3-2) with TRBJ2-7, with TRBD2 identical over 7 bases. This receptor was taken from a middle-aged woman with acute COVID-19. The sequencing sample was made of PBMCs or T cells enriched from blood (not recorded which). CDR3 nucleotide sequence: TGTGCCAGCAGCCAACGGGGAGGGTCGGGTGAGCAGTACTTC. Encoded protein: CASSQRGGSGEQYF.